Sequencing of this T cell receptor (beta chain) was carried out in a study of blood T cell repertoires in COVID-19. Study at large: T cells, B-cell-depleted T cells, or PBMCs supplied cDNA or gDNA.

TCRdb's copy holds only in-frame clones and misses some; the assay was immunoSEQ multiplex PCR. The data contain 100,000 to 150,000 clones, around 70% of them singletons. Germline V CDR1 and CDR2: SQVTM, ANQGSEA. V was shortened by 6 bases and J by 0 bases, with 6 bases between the two germline ends. This CDR3 region has 13 residues. This TCR was recovered from a man aged 60-69 years with acute or convalescent COVID-19. The sample comprised peripheral blood. This chain joins TRBV29-1 and TRBJ2-6, with D uncertain. The CDR3 loop reads CSVGRSGANVLTF. In DNA, the CDR3 is TGCAGCGTGGGCCGCTCTGGGGCCAACGTCCTGACTTTC.